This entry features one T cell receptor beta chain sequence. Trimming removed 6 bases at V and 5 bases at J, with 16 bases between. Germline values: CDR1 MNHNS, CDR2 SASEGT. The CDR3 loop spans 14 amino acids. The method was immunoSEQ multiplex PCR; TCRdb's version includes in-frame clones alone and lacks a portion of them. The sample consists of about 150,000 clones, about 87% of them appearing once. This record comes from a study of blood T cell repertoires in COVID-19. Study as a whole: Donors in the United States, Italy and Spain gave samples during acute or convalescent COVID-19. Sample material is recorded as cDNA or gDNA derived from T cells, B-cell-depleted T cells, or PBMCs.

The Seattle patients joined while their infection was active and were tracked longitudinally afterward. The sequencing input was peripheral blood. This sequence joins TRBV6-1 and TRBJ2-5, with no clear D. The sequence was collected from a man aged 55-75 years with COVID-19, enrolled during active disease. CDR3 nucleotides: TGTGCCAGCAGCCTTGGTGGCGGTTTCGAGACCCAGTACTTC. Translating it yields CASSLGGGFETQYF.